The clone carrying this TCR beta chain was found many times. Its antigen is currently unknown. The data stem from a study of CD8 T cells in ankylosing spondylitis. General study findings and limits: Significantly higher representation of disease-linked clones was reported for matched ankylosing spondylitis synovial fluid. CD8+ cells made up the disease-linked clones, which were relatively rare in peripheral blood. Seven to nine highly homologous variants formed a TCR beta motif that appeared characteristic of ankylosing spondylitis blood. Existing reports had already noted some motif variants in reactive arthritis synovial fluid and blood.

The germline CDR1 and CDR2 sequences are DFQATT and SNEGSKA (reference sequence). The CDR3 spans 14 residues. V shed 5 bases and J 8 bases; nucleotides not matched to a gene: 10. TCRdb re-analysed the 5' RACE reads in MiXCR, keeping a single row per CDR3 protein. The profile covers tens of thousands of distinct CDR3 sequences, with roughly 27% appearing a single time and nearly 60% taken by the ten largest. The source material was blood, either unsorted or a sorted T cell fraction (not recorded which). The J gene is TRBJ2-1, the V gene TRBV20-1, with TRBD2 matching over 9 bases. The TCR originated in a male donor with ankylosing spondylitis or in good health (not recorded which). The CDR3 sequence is CSADNSGSLDEQFF. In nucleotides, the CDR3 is TGCAGTGCTGACAATAGCGGGAGTCTCGATGAGCAGTTCTTC.